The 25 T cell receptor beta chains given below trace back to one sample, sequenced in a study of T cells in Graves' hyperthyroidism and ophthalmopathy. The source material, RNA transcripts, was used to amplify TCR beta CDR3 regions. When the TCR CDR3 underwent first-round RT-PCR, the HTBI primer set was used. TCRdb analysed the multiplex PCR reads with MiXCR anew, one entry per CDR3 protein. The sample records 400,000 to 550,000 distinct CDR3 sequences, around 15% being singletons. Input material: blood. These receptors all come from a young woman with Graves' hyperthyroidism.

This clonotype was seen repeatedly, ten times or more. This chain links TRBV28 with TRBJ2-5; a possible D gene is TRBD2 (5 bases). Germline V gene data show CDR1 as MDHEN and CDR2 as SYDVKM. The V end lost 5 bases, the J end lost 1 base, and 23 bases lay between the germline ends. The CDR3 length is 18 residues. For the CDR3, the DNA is TGTGCCAGCAGTCCCGCCTCACTAGTGATCGGGCCCCAAGAGACCCAGTACTTC. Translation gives CASSPASLVIGPQETQYF. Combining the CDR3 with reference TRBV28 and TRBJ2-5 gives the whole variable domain DVKVTQSSRYLVKRTGEKVFLECVQDMDHENMFWYRQDPGLGLRLIYFSYDVKMKEKGDIPEGYSVSREKKERFSLILESASTNQTSMYLCASSPASLVIGPQETQYFGPGTRLLVL.

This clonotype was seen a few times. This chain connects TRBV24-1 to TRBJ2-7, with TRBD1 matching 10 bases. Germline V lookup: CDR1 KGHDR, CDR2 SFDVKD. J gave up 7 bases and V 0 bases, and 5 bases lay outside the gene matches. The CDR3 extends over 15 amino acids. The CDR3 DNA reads TGTGCCACCAGTGATTTGCGGTCGGGACAGGGGGAGCAGTACTTC. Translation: CATSDLRSGQGEQYF.

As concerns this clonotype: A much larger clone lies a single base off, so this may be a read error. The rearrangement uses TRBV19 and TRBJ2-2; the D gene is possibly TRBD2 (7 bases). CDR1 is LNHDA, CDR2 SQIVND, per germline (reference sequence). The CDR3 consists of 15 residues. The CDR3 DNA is TGTGCCAGTAGTCCCCGAGGGACGGGAAGGGGGGGGCTGTTTTTT. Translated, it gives CASSPRGTGRGGLFF.

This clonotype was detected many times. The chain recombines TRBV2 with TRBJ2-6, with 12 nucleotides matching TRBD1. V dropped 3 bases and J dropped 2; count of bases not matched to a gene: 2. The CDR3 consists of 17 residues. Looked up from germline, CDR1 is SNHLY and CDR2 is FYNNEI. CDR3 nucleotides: TGTGCCAGCAGTGAGGGGACAGGGGGCGCTGGGGCCAACGTCCTGACTTTC. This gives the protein CASSEGTGGAGANVLTF.

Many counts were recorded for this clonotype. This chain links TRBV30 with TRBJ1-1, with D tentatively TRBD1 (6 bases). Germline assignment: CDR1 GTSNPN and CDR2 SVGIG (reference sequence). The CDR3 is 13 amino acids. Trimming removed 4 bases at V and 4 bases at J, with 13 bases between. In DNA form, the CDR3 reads TGTGCCTGGACGCGGGGGGCTAGCACTGAAGCTTTCTTT. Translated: CAWTRGASTEAFF. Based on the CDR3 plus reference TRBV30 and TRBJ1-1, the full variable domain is SQTIHQWPATLVQPVGSPLSLECTVEGTSNPNLYWYRQAAGRGLQLLFYSVGIGQISSEVPQNLSASRPQDRQFILSSKKLLLSDSGFYLCAWTRGASTEAFFGQGTRLTVV.

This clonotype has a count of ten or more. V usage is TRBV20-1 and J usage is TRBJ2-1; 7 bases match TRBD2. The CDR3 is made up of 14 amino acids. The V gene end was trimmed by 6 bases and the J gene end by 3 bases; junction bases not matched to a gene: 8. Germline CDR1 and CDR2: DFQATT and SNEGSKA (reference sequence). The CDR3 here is CSAQTSDNYNEQFF. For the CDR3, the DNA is TGCAGTGCCCAAACTAGCGACAACTACAATGAGCAGTTCTTC.

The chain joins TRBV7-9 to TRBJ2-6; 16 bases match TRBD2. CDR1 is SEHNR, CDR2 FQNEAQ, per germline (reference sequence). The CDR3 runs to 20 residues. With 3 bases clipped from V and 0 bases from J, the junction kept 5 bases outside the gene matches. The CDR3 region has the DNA TGTGCCAGCAGCTTTGCCGGGACTAGCGGGAGGGGCTCTGGGGCCAACGTCCTGACTTTC. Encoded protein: CASSFAGTSGRGSGANVLTF.

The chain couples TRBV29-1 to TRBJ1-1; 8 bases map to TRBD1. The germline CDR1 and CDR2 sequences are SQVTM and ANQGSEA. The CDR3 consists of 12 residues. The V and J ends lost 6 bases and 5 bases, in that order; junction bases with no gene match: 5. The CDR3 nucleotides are TGCAGCGTATGGACAGGGTGGACTGAAGCTTTCTTT. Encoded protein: CSVWTGWTEAFF.

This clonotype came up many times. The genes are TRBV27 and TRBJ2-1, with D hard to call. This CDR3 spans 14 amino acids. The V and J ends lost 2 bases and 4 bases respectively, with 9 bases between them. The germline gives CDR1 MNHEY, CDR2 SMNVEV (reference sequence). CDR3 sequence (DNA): TGTGCCAGCAGTTTAAAGCTATTATACAATGAGCAGTTCTTC. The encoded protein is CASSLKLLYNEQFF.

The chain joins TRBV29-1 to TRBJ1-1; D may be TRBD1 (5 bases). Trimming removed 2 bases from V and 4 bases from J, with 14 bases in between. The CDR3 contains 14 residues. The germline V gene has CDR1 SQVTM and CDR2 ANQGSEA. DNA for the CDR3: TGCAGCGTTGAAAATACAAACGGGGGCACTGAAGCTTTCTTT. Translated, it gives CSVENTNGGTEAFF. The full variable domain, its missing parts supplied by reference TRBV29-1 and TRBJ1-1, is SAVISQKPSRDICQRGTSLTIQCQVDSQVTMMFWYRQQPGQSLTLIATANQGSEATYESGFVIDKFPISRPNLTFSTLTVSNMSPEDSSIYLCSVENTNGGTEAFFGQGTRLTVV.

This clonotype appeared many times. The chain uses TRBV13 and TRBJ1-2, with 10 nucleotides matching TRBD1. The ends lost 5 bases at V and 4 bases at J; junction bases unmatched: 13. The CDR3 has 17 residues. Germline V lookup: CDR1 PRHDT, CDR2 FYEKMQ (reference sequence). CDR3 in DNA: TGTGCCAGCAGCCCGGGACGGGACAGGGGATCGGCCTATGGCTACACCTTC. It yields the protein CASSPGRDRGSAYGYTF. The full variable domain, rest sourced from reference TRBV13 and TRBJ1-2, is AAGVIQSPRHLIKEKRETATLKCYPIPRHDTVYWYQQGPGQDPQFLISFYEKMQSDKGSIPDRFSAQQFSDYHSELNMSSLELGDSALYFCASSPGRDRGSAYGYTFGSGTRLTVV.

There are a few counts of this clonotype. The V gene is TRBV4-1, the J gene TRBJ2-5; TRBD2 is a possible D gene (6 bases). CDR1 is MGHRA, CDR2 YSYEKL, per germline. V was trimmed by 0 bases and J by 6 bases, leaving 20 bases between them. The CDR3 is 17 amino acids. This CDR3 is CASSQEAGGTAGQTQYF. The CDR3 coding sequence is TGCGCCAGCAGCCAAGAGGCGGGCGGGACGGCCGGGCAGACCCAGTACTTC.

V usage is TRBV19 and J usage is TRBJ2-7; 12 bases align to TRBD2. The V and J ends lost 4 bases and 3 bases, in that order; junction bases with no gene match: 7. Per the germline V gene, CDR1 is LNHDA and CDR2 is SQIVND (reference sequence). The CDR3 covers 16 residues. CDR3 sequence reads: CASSTRTSGTGYEQYF. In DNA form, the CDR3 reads TGTGCCAGTAGTACGCGGACTAGCGGGACGGGCTACGAGCAGTACTTC.

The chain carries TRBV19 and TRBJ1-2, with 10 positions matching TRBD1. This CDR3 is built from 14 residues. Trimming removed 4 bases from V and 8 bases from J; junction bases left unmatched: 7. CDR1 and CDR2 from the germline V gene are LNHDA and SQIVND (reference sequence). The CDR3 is CASSTNRDRGGYTF. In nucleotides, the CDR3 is TGTGCCAGTAGTACAAACCGGGACAGGGGCGGCTACACCTTC.

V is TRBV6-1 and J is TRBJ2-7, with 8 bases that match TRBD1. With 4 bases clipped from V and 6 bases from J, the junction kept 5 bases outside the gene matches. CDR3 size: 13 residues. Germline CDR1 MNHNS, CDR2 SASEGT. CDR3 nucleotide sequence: TGTGCCAGCAGTGCATACACAGGGGGCGAGCAGTACGTC. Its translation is CASSAYTGGEQYV.

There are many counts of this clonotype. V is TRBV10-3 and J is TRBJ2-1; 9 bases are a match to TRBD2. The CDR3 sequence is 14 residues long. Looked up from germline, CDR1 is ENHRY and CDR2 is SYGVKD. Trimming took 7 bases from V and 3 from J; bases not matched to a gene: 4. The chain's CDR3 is CAIKGGRVYNEQFF. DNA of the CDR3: TGTGCCATCAAGGGCGGGAGGGTCTACAATGAGCAGTTCTTC.

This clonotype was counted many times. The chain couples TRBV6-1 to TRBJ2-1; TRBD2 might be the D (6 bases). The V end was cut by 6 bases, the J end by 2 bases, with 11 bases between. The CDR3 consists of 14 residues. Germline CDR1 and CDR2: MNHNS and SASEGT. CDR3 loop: CASSLTSPYNEQFF. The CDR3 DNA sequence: TGTGCCAGCAGCCTTACTAGCCCCTACAATGAGCAGTTCTTC.

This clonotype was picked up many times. The CDR3 bases are TGTGCCAGCAGCTTTAGTTTGTACGACCCGGGACTCGCTCACAATGAGCAGTTCTTC. It is translated as CASSFSLYDPGLAHNEQFF. This chain uses TRBV11-2 with TRBJ2-1; a possible D gene is TRBD2 (6 bases). Per the germline V gene, CDR1 is SGHAT and CDR2 is FQNNGV. Trimming shortened V by 3 bases and J by 5 bases, and 26 bases separated the two germline ends. The CDR3 loop spans 19 amino acids.

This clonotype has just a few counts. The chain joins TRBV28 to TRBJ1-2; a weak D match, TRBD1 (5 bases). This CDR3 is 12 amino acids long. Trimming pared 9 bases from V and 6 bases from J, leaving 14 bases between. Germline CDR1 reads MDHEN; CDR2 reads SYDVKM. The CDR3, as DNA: TGTGCCAGTCTGACAGCGATCGATGGCTACACCTTC. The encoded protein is CASLTAIDGYTF.

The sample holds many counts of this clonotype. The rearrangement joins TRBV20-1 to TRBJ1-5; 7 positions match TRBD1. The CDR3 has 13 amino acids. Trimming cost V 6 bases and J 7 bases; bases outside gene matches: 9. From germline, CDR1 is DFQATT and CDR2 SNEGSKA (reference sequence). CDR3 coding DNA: TGCAGTGCCCTACAGGGGCTAGGACAGCCCCAGCATTTT. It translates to CSALQGLGQPQHF.

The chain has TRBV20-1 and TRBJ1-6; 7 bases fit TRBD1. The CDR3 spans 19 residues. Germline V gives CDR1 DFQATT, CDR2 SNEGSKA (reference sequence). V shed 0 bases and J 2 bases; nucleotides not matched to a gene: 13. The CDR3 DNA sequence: TGCAGTGCTAGAGATGAAACAGGGGCGAAGTTGACCTATAATTCACCCCTCCACTTT. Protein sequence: CSARDETGAKLTYNSPLHF.

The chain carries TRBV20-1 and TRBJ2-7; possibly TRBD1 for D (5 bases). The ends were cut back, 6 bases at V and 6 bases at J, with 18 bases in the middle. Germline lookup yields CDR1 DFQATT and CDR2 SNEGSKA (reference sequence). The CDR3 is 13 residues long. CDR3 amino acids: CSARTSLSVEQYV. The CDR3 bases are TGCAGTGCCCGGACAAGTCTCTCAGTCGAGCAGTACGTC.

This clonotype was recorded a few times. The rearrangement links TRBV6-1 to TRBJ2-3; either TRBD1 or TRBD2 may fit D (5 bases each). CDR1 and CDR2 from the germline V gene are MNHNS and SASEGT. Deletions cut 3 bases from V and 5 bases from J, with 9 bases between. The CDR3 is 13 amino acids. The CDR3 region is CASSDSGRDTQYF. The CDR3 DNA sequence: TGTGCCAGCAGTGATTCAGGGAGAGATACGCAGTATTTT.

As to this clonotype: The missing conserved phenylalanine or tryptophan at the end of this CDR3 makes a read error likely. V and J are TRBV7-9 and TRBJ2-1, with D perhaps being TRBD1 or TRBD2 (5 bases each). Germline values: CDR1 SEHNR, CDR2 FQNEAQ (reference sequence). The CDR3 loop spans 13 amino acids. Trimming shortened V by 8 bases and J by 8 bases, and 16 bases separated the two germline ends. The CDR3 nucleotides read TGTGCCAGCTTAGAGGGGAATACCGATGAGCAGTTCCTC. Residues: CASLEGNTDEQFL.

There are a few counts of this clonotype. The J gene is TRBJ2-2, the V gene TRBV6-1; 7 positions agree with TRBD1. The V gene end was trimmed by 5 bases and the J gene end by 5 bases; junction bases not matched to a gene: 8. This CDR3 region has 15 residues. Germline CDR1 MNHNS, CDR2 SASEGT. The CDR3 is CASSRDPRGTGELFF. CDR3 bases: TGTGCCAGCAGTAGGGACCCCAGGGGGACCGGGGAGCTGTTTTTT.